The rows below give T cell receptor beta chains drawn from one sample of a study of cytomegalovirus exposure and HLA in healthy donors. Here immunoSEQ multiplex PCR was the method, and the copy in TCRdb shows in-frame clones only, minus some. Found here are some 120,000 clones, 60% to 80% of them singletons; the top ten hold 2% to 2.5%. Sequenced material: PBMCs. These TCRs come from a human donor in good health. CDR3s leave out the opening cysteine and the closing phenylalanine or tryptophan.

v_gene	j_gene	CDR3aa
TRBV6-5	TRBJ1-1	ASSYGTGGTEAF
TRBV2	TRBJ1-1	ASRTTGFAAF
TRBV7-7	TRBJ1-6	ASSLAQGSPLH
TRBV13	TRBJ2-5	ASSLGRGSGETQY
TRBV11-3	TRBJ1-1	ASSADRNTEAF
TRBV7-2	TRBJ1-3	ASSFGGTGNTIY
TRBV5-8	TRBJ1-2	ASSFGQTNYGYT
TRBV7-9	TRBJ2-3	ASSQHLSGRVTDTQY
TRBV5-4	TRBJ2-3	ASSKPGLHTTDTQY
TRBV15	TRBJ1-4	ATSREVHLGEKLF
TRBV28	TRBJ1-5	ASSPMGQSQPQH
TRBV4-3	TRBJ2-2	ASSRTSGGAGAGELF
TRBV7-8	TRBJ2-3	ASSRTPGQNTQY
TRBV30	TRBJ2-2	AWSLALAGPTGELF
TRBV19	TRBJ1-5	ASRIGGGGVQPQH
TRBV28	TRBJ1-1	ASSFGGANTEAF
TRBV6-1	TRBJ2-3	ASRGLSRGDTQY
TRBV27	TRBJ2-7	ASSLPGQNYEQY
TRBV6-5	TRBJ2-1	ASSLEQGKVGDEQF